This T cell receptor beta chain was found in a study of blood T cell repertoires in COVID-19. In the study overall: In each case, the material was cDNA or gDNA derived from T cells, B-cell-depleted T cells, or PBMCs.

Per the original data handling: Reference gene primer amplification gave nucleated cell count estimates. The protocol was immunoSEQ multiplex PCR, while the TCRdb copy is restricted to in-frame clones and leaves out a portion. The V and J calls and clone size are taken from that table; D and trimming were inferred from the DNA. This sample has hundreds of thousands of clones, with just under 90% found just once. Individuals aged about 18 to 89 years were recruited from around 22 US areas. Clinical history as reported by participants underpinned cohort assignment. A few counts support this clone. This CDR3 has 13 amino acids. V was cut by 5 bases and J by 2 bases, with 8 bases left in between. Germline CDR1 is SGHNT and CDR2 is YYREEE (reference sequence).

The sample comprised PBMCs or T cells enriched from blood (not recorded which). The receptor's source is a woman aged 25 to 39 who had recovered from COVID-19. V usage is TRBV5-4 and J usage is TRBJ2-1, with TRBD2 as a possible D gene (6 bases). CDR3 nucleotides: TGTGCCAGCAGTCGCGGGACCTACAATGAGCAGTTCTTC. This gives the protein CASSRGTYNEQFF. The variable domain in full, completed from reference TRBV5-4 and TRBJ2-1, reads ETGVTQSPTHLIKTRGQQVTLRCSSQSGHNTVSWYQQALGQGPQFIFQYYREEENGRGNFPPRFSGLQFPNYSSELNVNALELDDSALYLCASSRGTYNEQFFGPGTRLTVL.